Included here is one T cell receptor (beta chain) sequence, with context. This clone showed up just a few times. This receptor's antigen is unknown. Base qualities are not recorded, but no much larger clone differs from it by a single base. This sample is drawn from a study of identifying expanded T cells in peripheral blood (dated by TCRdb to between 2018 and 2021). About the investigation overall: Separate aliquots of the same genomic DNA pool were sequenced to produce technical replicates, and four replicates were compared in pairs.

TCRbeta CDR3 regions were profiled by bias-controlled multiplex PCR amplification of genomic DNA with the immunoSEQ Assay. The authors processed their data as follows. The absolute abundance of each unique TCRbeta CDR3 region was quantified after sequences were collapsed and filtered. Differential abundance was tested with a binomial (Fisher-equivalent) model and with a beta-binomial model adding time-dependent variance fitted from healthy donors. Any clone with fewer than 5 combined templates was excluded, and a clone was called differentially abundant if its Benjamini-Hochberg FDR was below 0.01. In the beta-binomial model, variance was expressed as a function of the total template count across the two samples, in the form v = (b*log(k)+a)^2. TCRdb took this table from immuneACCESS and kept in-frame rearrangements with V and J called. Such tables lack part of the clones; where checked against another copy, unresolved V genes explain under half of the gap, and the rest is unexplained. Clonal size and the V and J genes are those of that table, whereas D and trimming came from the DNA. The sample data list about 130,000 clones, and about 86% of these were observed just once. The ten biggest clones cover 7.5% to 8.5% of the sample.

Study-wide conclusions, independent of this receptor: Variance in clone template counts between approximately two-week samples significantly increased with total template count across all healthy donors. The authors expected that over much longer intervals, such as months to years, biological variance in healthy repertoires might increase even further. The binomial model flagged approximately 1.2 differentially abundant clones between technical replicates but about 16 over approximately 2 weeks and roughly 20 over approximately 4 weeks. The beta-binomial model significantly reduced the number of clones called differentially abundant and the false-positive rate across all healthy-donor time intervals.

No immune events such as infections were documented for the healthy donors during the collection period. Blood repertoires from healthy donors were used as a training cohort for calibrating time-dependent variance in a beta-binomial model of differential abundance of T-cell clones. The training cohort comprised roughly 10 healthy donors, 3 female and 7 male. On average the donors were 43 years old, and their ages spanned roughly 25 to 70 years. Obtained from a commercial supplier, whole blood was collected from each healthy donor at three time points set two to three weeks apart. For immunosequencing, genomic DNA was extracted from unsorted whole blood. V loses 4 bases, J loses 4 bases, and the germline ends lie 17 bases apart. The CDR3 holds 15 amino acids from the cysteine to the phenylalanine. Left in the record is the CDR3 DNA by itself, 45 bases read in frame from the first base. For CDR1 and CDR2, the germline V gene (reference sequence) lists MNHNY and SVGAGI.

This sequence originates from a person aged 18 to 75 in good health. Sequencing was done on a sample of blood. Recombination connected TRBV6-6 to TRBJ2-7, with no reliable assignment of the D segment. The CDR3 in this case is CASSSDSPSVYEQYF. In nucleotides, the sequence is TGTGCCAGCAGTTCCGACTCACCATCTGTTTACGAGCAGTACTTC.